One sample yielded the 14 T cell receptor beta chains listed below, sequenced in a study of lymphopenia after photon versus proton radiotherapy. The assay was immunoSEQ multiplex PCR, and TCRdb's table has in-frame clones only and misses some. In the table there are 20,000 to 25,000 clones, 75% to 90% of which are singletons. The material sequenced was peripheral blood, taken from a patient treated with photon-based radiotherapy. Receptors were obtained from a man in his forties with gastric cancer.

V is TRBV5-6 and J is TRBJ1-2; no firm D call. The germline V gene encodes CDR1 SGHDT and CDR2 YYEEEE. The CDR3 contains 14 residues. Trimming pared 0 bases from V and 1 base from J, leaving 7 bases between. The CDR3 bases are TGTGCCAGCAGCTTGGCCGAGCTTAACTATGGCTACACCTTC. Its translation is CASSLAELNYGYTF.

This clone was observed once. This rearrangement joins TRBV15 to TRBJ1-1; D may be TRBD1 (5 bases). V was trimmed by 0 bases and J by 0 bases, leaving 8 bases between them. The CDR3 covers 15 residues. Germline lookup yields CDR1 LNHNV and CDR2 YYDKDF (reference sequence). The chain's CDR3 is CATSREGGMNTEAFF. In DNA form, the CDR3 reads TGTGCCACCAGCAGAGAGGGGGGGATGAACACTGAAGCTTTCTTT. Drawing the rest from reference TRBV15 and TRBJ1-1, the complete variable domain is DAMVIQNPRYQVTQFGKPVTLSCSQTLNHNVMYWYQQKSSQAPKLLFHYYDKDFNNEADTPDNFQSRRPNTSFCFLDIRSPGLGDTAMYLCATSREGGMNTEAFFGQGTRLTVV.

There are a few counts of this clone. The sample holds other DNA sequences that translate to the same CDR3. V and J are TRBV2 and TRBJ2-3; D is ambiguous. Germline lookup yields CDR1 SNHLY and CDR2 FYNNEI. The CDR3 consists of 11 residues. The ends were cut back, 5 bases at V and 2 bases at J, with 2 bases in the middle. The DNA of the CDR3 is TGTGCCAGCAGTCTCACAGATACGCAGTATTTT. Its protein is CASSLTDTQYF.

V usage is TRBV4-1 and J usage is TRBJ1-2, with no clear D. The CDR3 runs 11 residues. Trimming cost V 8 bases and J 4 bases, with 8 bases left between them. Germline CDR1 MGHRA, CDR2 YSYEKL. The CDR3 DNA reads TGCGCCAGCCTCCTGGGCTATGGCTACACCTTC. It encodes CASLLGYGYTF.

The chain has TRBV30 and TRBJ2-3; 8 bases fit TRBD1. The CDR3 has 16 amino acids. Germline loops: CDR1 GTSNPN, CDR2 SVGIG (reference sequence). This CDR3 reads CGGATGGRTRADTQYF. CDR3 sequence (DNA): TGTGGCGGGGCAACAGGGGGAAGAACACGGGCAGATACGCAGTATTTT.

The CDR3 DNA reads TGTGCCAGCAGCCCGGGACTCGCCCGGGCCACCGGGGAGCTGTTTTTT. This sequence encodes CASSPGLARATGELFF. The genes are TRBV5-4 and TRBJ2-2, with D perhaps TRBD2 (6 bases). Germline V lookup: CDR1 SGHNT, CDR2 YYREEE (reference sequence). Trimming removed 4 bases at V and 4 bases at J, with 17 bases between. This CDR3 has 16 amino acids.

The V and J genes are TRBV4-1 and TRBJ2-7; 7 bases are shared with TRBD1. Looked up from germline, CDR1 is MGHRA and CDR2 is YSYEKL. The junction had 7 bases not matched to a gene; V was cut back by 3 bases and J by 2 bases. The CDR3 spans 15 residues. CDR3 nucleotide sequence: TGCGCCAGCAGCCAGACAGGGATGGGCACCTACGAGCAGTACTTC. This encodes CASSQTGMGTYEQYF.

The chain couples TRBV30 to TRBJ2-1; D is ambiguous. The CDR3 spans 13 residues. CDR1 GTSNPN and CDR2 SVGIG come from the germline V gene (reference sequence). V lost 4 bases and J 6 bases, leaving 13 bases between the germline ends. The CDR3, as DNA: TGTGCCTGGACCCCCCCGATAGGCAATGAGCAGTTCTTC. Amino acid sequence: CAWTPPIGNEQFF.

This clone came up once. V and J are TRBV9 and TRBJ1-2; the D gene is possibly TRBD1 (5 bases). Trimming left V 2 bases short and J 3 bases short, with 11 bases between. CDR1 and CDR2 from the germline V gene are SGDLS and YYNGEE. This CDR3 is 14 amino acids long. The CDR3 region is CASSVRDADYGYTF. The CDR3 bases are TGTGCCAGCAGCGTGAGGGACGCGGACTATGGCTACACCTTC.

Points on this clone: One end of the junction does not line up with germline, which may come from a read error. This chain links TRBV2 with TRBJ1-3; D is perhaps TRBD1 (5 bases). This CDR3 has 15 amino acids. Germline V gene data show CDR1 as SNHLY and CDR2 as FYNNEI. The CDR3 reads CASNEQASSGNTIYF. In nucleotides, the CDR3 is TGTGCCAGCAATGAACAGGCCTCCTCTGGAAACACCATATATTTT. Variable domain in full (rest from reference TRBV2 and TRBJ1-3): EPEVTQTPSHQVTQMGQEVILRCVPISNHLYFYWYRQILGQKVEFLVSFYNNEISEKSEIFDDQFSVERPDGSNFTLKIRSTKLEDSAMYFCASNEQASSGNTIYFGEGSWLTVV.

This clone was detected only a few times. The chain has TRBV11-2 and TRBJ1-1; possible D gene TRBD1, 6 bases. V lost 2 bases to trimming and J lost 0 bases, with 13 bases between them. CDR1 and CDR2 (germline): SGHAT, FQNNGV. The CDR3 runs to 16 residues. The CDR3 DNA reads as TGTGCCAGCAGCTTAAGATGGGGACAAGTGAACACTGAAGCTTTCTTT. This encodes CASSLRWGQVNTEAFF. Using reference TRBV11-2 and TRBJ1-1 for the parts outside the CDR3, the full variable domain is EAGVAQSPRYKIIEKRQSVAFWCNPISGHATLYWYQQILGQGPKLLIQFQNNGVVDDSQLPKDRFSAERLKGVDSTLKIQPAKLEDSAVYLCASSLRWGQVNTEAFFGQGTRLTVV.

The chain combines TRBV7-2 with TRBJ1-2; TRBD1 matches 9 bases. There are 19 residues in the CDR3. Germline V gene sequence: CDR1 SGHTA, CDR2 FQGNSA. V was clipped by 3 bases and J by 7 bases; unmatched bases: 21. This chain's CDR3 is CASSFMVLGQGSTGVGYTF. CDR3 DNA sequence: TGTGCCAGCAGCTTTATGGTACTGGGACAGGGCTCGACTGGGGTTGGCTACACCTTC.

The V gene is TRBV5-1, the J gene TRBJ2-6; D may be TRBD1 or TRBD2 (5 bases each). Germline V gene lookup returns CDR1 SGHRS and CDR2 YFSETQ. Trimming left V 7 bases short and J 2 bases short, with 7 bases between. This CDR3 is built from 13 residues. The chain's CDR3 is CASRGAGANVLTF. The CDR3 nucleotides are TGCGCCAGCCGAGGGGCTGGGGCCAACGTCCTGACTTTC.

The chain employs TRBV10-3 and TRBJ2-2; 8 positions agree with TRBD1. With V trimmed by 6 bases and J by 6 bases, 15 bases remained unmatched. The CDR3 sequence is 17 residues long. Per germline, CDR1 ENHRY and CDR2 SYGVKD. As DNA, the CDR3 is TGTGCCATCAGCTTGGCAGGGGGCTTTCGCTCCCCCGGGGAGCTGTTTTTT. Translated, it gives CAISLAGGFRSPGELFF.